A single sample gave rise to the 26 T cell receptor beta chains below, sequenced in a study of cytomegalovirus exposure and HLA in healthy donors listed by TCRdb under 2017. Receptors were amplified or captured by the immunoSEQ multiplex PCR assay. The multiplex PCR relied on a mix of 60 forward primers for TCR Vbeta segments and 13 reverse primers for TCR Jbeta segments. TCRdb mirrors the immuneACCESS table, restricted to in-frame sequences. Some clones are absent from its copies; in checked studies, under half trace to an unresolved V gene, and the reason for the others is unknown. Recorded for this sample are 100,000 to 150,000 clones; over 60% of them occurred a single time. In total, the top ten clones hold around 13% of the sample. Sequencing used PBMCs. The receptors stem from a woman aged 40 to 50 in good health and CMV-seropositive.

The V gene is TRBV11-2, the J gene TRBJ2-3, with 11 bases lining up with TRBD2. The CDR3 contains 16 residues. The germline V gene encodes CDR1 SGHAT and CDR2 FQNNGV. V lost 5 bases and J lost 2; bases outside the gene matches: 6. The CDR3: CASSEGLAVSTDTQYF. For the CDR3, the DNA is TGTGCCAGCAGCGAGGGACTAGCGGTGTCCACAGATACGCAGTATTTT.

The chain has TRBV27 and TRBJ2-1; 9 positions match TRBD2. V shed 0 bases, J shed 2 bases, and the junction held 5 bases outside the gene matches. Germline V CDR1 and CDR2: MNHEY, SMNVEV (reference sequence). This CDR3 comprises 17 residues. The CDR3 is CASSLSGGRAPYNEQFF. CDR3 nucleotides: TGTGCCAGCAGTTTATCAGGCGGGAGGGCCCCCTACAATGAGCAGTTCTTC.

This rearrangement joins TRBV11-2 to TRBJ2-1, with TRBD2 identical over 9 bases. Germline trimming cut 3 bases from V and 7 bases from J; bases unmatched to any gene: 4. In germline, CDR1 is SGHAT, CDR2 FQNNGV. This CDR3 contains 14 residues. The CDR3, as DNA: TGTGCCAGCAGCTTGGGGACTAGCTTTAATGAGCAGTTCTTC. Its translation: CASSLGTSFNEQFF.

The V gene is TRBV7-9, the J gene TRBJ2-1; 7 nucleotides match TRBD2. The CDR3 is made up of 15 amino acids. CDR1 is SEHNR, CDR2 FQNEAQ, per germline (reference sequence). J was trimmed by 3 bases and V by 1 base; bases with no gene match: 3. As DNA, the CDR3 is TGTGCCAGCAGCTTAGGCGGGAGTCGCTACAATGAGCAGTTCTTC. Translating it yields CASSLGGSRYNEQFF.

The V call is TRBV18, the J call TRBJ2-7, with TRBD1 as a possible D gene (6 bases). This CDR3 has 14 residues. Germline CDR1 and CDR2: KGHSH and LQKENI. Trimming removed 2 bases from V and 4 bases from J, with 12 bases in between. In DNA form, the CDR3 reads TGTGCCAGCTCACCAAGAGCACAGGGATACGAGCAGTACTTC. Translating gives CASSPRAQGYEQYF.

This clone was found a few times. J is TRBJ2-3 and V is TRBV9; 8 bases match TRBD2. V dropped 1 base and J dropped 0; count of bases not matched to a gene: 4. This CDR3 contains 16 residues. CDR1 SGDLS and CDR2 YYNGEE come from the germline V gene. CDR3 coding DNA: TGTGCCAGCAGCGTAAGCCCTAGCGGGAGCACAGATACGCAGTATTTT. Translating gives CASSVSPSGSTDTQYF.

The J gene is TRBJ1-5, the V gene TRBV6-5, with unresolved D. Germline V gene data show CDR1 as MNHEY and CDR2 as SVGAGI. V was clipped by 8 bases and J by 7 bases, with 18 bases between them. This CDR3 has 14 amino acids. The CDR3 is CASAALTTGQPQHF. CDR3 nucleotide sequence: TGTGCCAGCGCTGCCCTCACCACGGGGCAGCCCCAGCATTTT.

V is TRBV27 and J is TRBJ2-1; 8 bases fit TRBD2. The germline V gene encodes CDR1 MNHEY and CDR2 SMNVEV (reference sequence). Trimming cost V 3 bases and J 5 bases; bases outside gene matches: 12. This CDR3 has 17 residues. The CDR3, as DNA: TGTGCCAGCAGTTTGTCTAGCGGGTATAGTCCTGACAATGAGCAGTTCTTC. This encodes CASSLSSGYSPDNEQFF.

This clone was seen just once. The V call is TRBV10-1, the J call TRBJ2-3; 10 bases are shared with TRBD2. Germline CDR1 is WNHNN and CDR2 is SYGVQD (reference sequence). The CDR3 length is 15 residues. With V trimmed by 9 bases and J by 1 base, 7 bases remained unmatched. The chain's CDR3 is CASPLAGAGTDTQYF. The CDR3 nucleotides read TGCGCCAGTCCCCTAGCGGGAGCTGGCACAGATACGCAGTATTTT.

This sequence joins TRBV5-1 and TRBJ1-1, with D unclear. This CDR3 spans 14 amino acids. CDR1 SGHRS and CDR2 YFSETQ come from the germline V gene. V was trimmed by 0 bases and J by 5 bases, leaving 11 bases between them. For the CDR3, the DNA is TGCGCCAGCAGCTTGGACGAGGTAAGGACTGAAGCTTTCTTT. Residues: CASSLDEVRTEAFF.

The rearrangement uses TRBV13 and TRBJ2-7; possible D gene TRBD1, 6 bases. Trimming removed 4 bases at V and 7 bases at J, with 14 bases between. Germline V CDR1 and CDR2: PRHDT, FYEKMQ (reference sequence). The CDR3 has 13 residues. CDR3 sequence reads: CASSSPGAGEQYF. Here the CDR3 DNA reads TGTGCCAGCAGCTCCCCAGGGGCAGGGGAGCAGTACTTC.

The chain is built from TRBV27 and TRBJ2-1; tentatively, D is TRBD2 (5 bases). Germline CDR1 and CDR2: MNHEY and SMNVEV (reference sequence). Deletions cut 5 bases from V and 0 bases from J, with 17 bases between. This CDR3 comprises 17 residues. CDR3 bases: TGTGCCAGCAGTGTAATTCCTAGCAGCAGCTCCTACAATGAGCAGTTCTTC. Translating it yields CASSVIPSSSSYNEQFF.

V usage is TRBV5-1 and J usage is TRBJ2-3; D may be TRBD1 (5 bases). V was shortened by 7 bases and J by 1 base, with 13 bases between the two germline ends. This CDR3 is 14 amino acids long. The germline gives CDR1 SGHRS, CDR2 YFSETQ. The CDR3 sequence is CASRGAVGTDTQYF. The CDR3 DNA reads TGCGCCAGCCGTGGGGCCGTGGGCACAGATACGCAGTATTTT.

The J gene is TRBJ1-1, the V gene TRBV18; perhaps TRBD1 as D (6 bases). V dropped 4 bases and J dropped 4 bases, with 22 bases sitting between them. The CDR3 is 17 amino acids. Germline V gives CDR1 KGHSH, CDR2 LQKENI. The CDR3 is CASSRQSGGVMGTEAFF. DNA for the CDR3: TGTGCCAGCTCACGCCAAAGCGGGGGCGTTATGGGCACTGAAGCTTTCTTT.

This clone was observed a single time. V gene TRBV11-3 combines with J gene TRBJ2-1; 11 bases agree with TRBD2. Germline values: CDR1 SGHNT, CDR2 YENEEA. This CDR3 spans 16 amino acids. V dropped 8 bases and J dropped 6; count of bases not matched to a gene: 12. For the CDR3, the DNA is TGTGCCAGCTTTGCCCAGTCTAGCGGGAGGTTCAATGAGCAGTTCTTC. It encodes CASFAQSSGRFNEQFF.

A word on this clone: An end of the junction differs from the germline gene, which may be a read error. This chain joins TRBV28 and TRBJ1-4, with D perhaps matching TRBD1 (6 bases). CDR1 and CDR2 (germline): MDHEN, SYDVKM. The CDR3 has 15 amino acids. The CDR3 loop is CASSYGGASNEKLFF. Written as DNA, the CDR3 is TGTGCCAGTAGTTACGGGGGGGCGTCTAACGAAAAACTGTTTTTT.

This rearrangement joins TRBV5-4 to TRBJ2-4; 10 bases fit TRBD1. Per germline, CDR1 SGHNT and CDR2 YYREEE (reference sequence). With V trimmed by 0 bases and J by 6 bases, 6 bases remained unmatched. The CDR3 length is 16 residues. CDR3 region: CASSLGTGGFGNIQYF. CDR3 sequence (DNA): TGTGCCAGCAGCTTGGGGACAGGGGGGTTTGGAAACATTCAGTACTTC.

Regarding this clone: The same CDR3 arises from other DNA sequences in this sample as well. The rearrangement links TRBV27 to TRBJ2-7, with D possibly TRBD2 on 6 matching bases. The CDR3 is made up of 13 amino acids. Deletions cut 3 bases from V and 0 bases from J, with 6 bases between. Germline lookup yields CDR1 MNHEY and CDR2 SMNVEV (reference sequence). CDR3 coding DNA: TGTGCCAGCAGTTTCGGGGGCTCCTACGAGCAGTACTTC. This translates into CASSFGGSYEQYF.

This chain uses TRBV27 with TRBJ1-6; 7 positions match TRBD1. Germline CDR1 reads MNHEY; CDR2 reads SMNVEV (reference sequence). Germline trimming cut 4 bases from V and 9 bases from J; bases unmatched to any gene: 9. CDR3 length equals 15 residues. CDR3 bases: TGTGCCAGCAGTTCAAGGGGGCCTGTTGGTTCACCCCTCCACTTT. Protein sequence: CASSSRGPVGSPLHF.

J is TRBJ1-1 and V is TRBV12-2; the table's D call, TRBD1, has no DNA check behind it. TRBV12-2 is designated a pseudogene. The CDR3 totals 16 residues. The CDR3 loop is CASRSNYRGLCTEAFF. CDR3 DNA sequence: TGTGCAAGTCGCTCCAACTACAGGGGGCTATGCACTGAAGCTTTCTTT.

This rearrangement joins TRBV11-2 to TRBJ2-3; 9 positions match TRBD2. Unmatched junction bases numbered 9, after V lost 6 bases and J lost 5 bases. The CDR3 runs to 15 residues. Germline V gives CDR1 SGHAT, CDR2 FQNNGV. The CDR3 spells CASSLGGRAGDTQYF. CDR3 DNA sequence: TGTGCCAGCAGTTTGGGCGGGAGGGCTGGAGATACGCAGTATTTT.

This clone has more than one count but fewer than ten. The J gene is TRBJ1-1, the V gene TRBV10-1; D possibly corresponds to TRBD1 (5 bases). The CDR3 extends over 14 amino acids. The germline CDR1 and CDR2 sequences are WNHNN and SYGVQD (reference sequence). Deletions cut 0 bases from V and 5 bases from J, with 10 bases between. CDR3 sequence: CASSESGDLTEAFF. The CDR3 DNA is TGCGCCAGCAGTGAGTCAGGGGATTTAACTGAAGCTTTCTTT.

The chain uses TRBV18 and TRBJ1-4, with 7 positions matching TRBD1. V trimming: 8 bases; J trimming: 4 bases; junction bases outside the gene matches: 4. The CDR3 runs 13 residues. CDR1 is KGHSH, CDR2 LQKENI, per germline. CDR3 amino acids: CASRTGNNEKLFF. CDR3 in DNA: TGTGCCAGCCGGACAGGAAATAATGAAAAACTGTTTTTT.

The chain uses TRBV9 and TRBJ2-1; 9 positions agree with TRBD2. CDR1 SGDLS and CDR2 YYNGEE come from the germline V gene. The CDR3 spans 19 residues. J gave up 2 bases and V 4 bases, and 16 bases lay outside the gene matches. The CDR3 protein is CASSPGISGSKGTYNEQFF. CDR3 DNA sequence: TGTGCCAGCAGCCCGGGGATTAGCGGGAGTAAAGGGACCTACAATGAGCAGTTCTTC.

This rearrangement joins TRBV28 to TRBJ2-5; D possibly corresponds to TRBD1 (6 bases). Trimming left V 5 bases short and J 2 bases short, with 9 bases between. The CDR3 sequence is 13 residues long. Per the germline V gene, CDR1 is MDHEN and CDR2 is SYDVKM. CDR3 nucleotides: TGTGCCAGCAGTGGGGACATGCAAGAGACCCAGTACTTC. Translated: CASSGDMQETQYF.

The chain carries TRBV10-3 and TRBJ1-4; the match to TRBD1 covers 8 bases. The J segment lost 7 bases and the V segment lost 10 bases, leaving 8 bases of the junction unmatched. The V gene's germline CDR1 is ENHRY and CDR2 SYGVKD. The CDR3 has 13 amino acids. This CDR3 is CATTGALSEKLFF. CDR3 nucleotides: TGTGCCACGACAGGGGCGCTGAGTGAAAAACTGTTTTTT.